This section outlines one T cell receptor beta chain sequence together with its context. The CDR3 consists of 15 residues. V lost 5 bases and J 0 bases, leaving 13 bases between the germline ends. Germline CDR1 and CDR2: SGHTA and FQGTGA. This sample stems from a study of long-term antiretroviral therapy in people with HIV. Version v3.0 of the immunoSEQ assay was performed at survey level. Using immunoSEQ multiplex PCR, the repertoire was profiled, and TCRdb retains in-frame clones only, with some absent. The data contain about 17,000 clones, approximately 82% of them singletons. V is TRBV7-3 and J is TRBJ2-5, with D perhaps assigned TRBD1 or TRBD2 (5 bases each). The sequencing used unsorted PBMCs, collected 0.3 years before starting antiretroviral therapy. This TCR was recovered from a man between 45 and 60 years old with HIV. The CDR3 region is CASSLGTAYQETQYF. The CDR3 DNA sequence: TGTGCCAGCAGCCTGGGGACCGCGTACCAAGAGACCCAGTACTTC.